These 30 T cell receptor beta chains originate from one sample sequenced in a study of T cell repertoires in cytomegalovirus infection (dated by TCRdb to the late 2010s). Their target antigens are unknown. The sequencer listed for this sample is Illumina HiSeq 1500. TCRdb's own reprocessing of the public reads used fastp at Q25 and MiXCR and kept productive beta chains. Identical CDR3 proteins give one entry, which carries the most common genes and DNA. Present in this sample are approximately 83,000 distinct CDR3 sequences, roughly a quarter of which were seen just once. The top ten constitute 50% of the sample. Explained via the paper, the treatment or condition label denotes: in vitro stimulation with specific CMV peptide epitopes to enrich CMV-specific T cells. Sequenced here: CD8+ T cells from cultured PBMCs, sampled from culture after CMV antigen stimulation. The receptors were sampled from a human donor in good health (CMV status not recorded). Some clones in this sample may be carry-over from other donors' samples.

The chain recombines TRBV28 with TRBJ1-2; D remains ambiguous. Trimming shortened V by 7 bases and J by 4 bases, and 13 bases separated the two germline ends. Germline lookup yields CDR1 MDHEN and CDR2 SYDVKM. This CDR3 contains 13 residues. CDR3 sequence: CASKPGDSYGYTF. DNA for the CDR3: TGTGCCAGCAAACCGGGAGATTCCTATGGCTACACCTTC.

V usage is TRBV7-6 and J usage is TRBJ1-6; D gene ambiguous. This CDR3 has 14 residues. Germline-derived CDR1 and CDR2 are SGHVS and FNYEAQ. Trimming took 5 bases from V and 8 from J, leaving 13 bases between them. CDR3 amino acids: CASSPGLLYSPLHF. DNA for the CDR3: TGTGCCAGCAGCCCAGGACTGTTATATTCACCCCTCCACTTT.

This clonotype was counted between two and nine times. The chain links TRBV12-3 or TRBV12-4 to TRBJ2-7; 9 nucleotides match TRBD2. V lost 7 bases, J lost 5 bases, and 9 bases stayed unmatched. The CDR3 is made up of 14 amino acids. CDR3 sequence reads: CASNKGLADDEQYF. The CDR3 region has the DNA TGTGCCAGCAACAAGGGACTAGCCGACGACGAGCAGTACTTC.

This clonotype was detected only a few times. The rearrangement joins TRBV6-4 to TRBJ1-2; D gene unclear. With 2 bases removed from V and 3 bases from J, the gap between germline ends came to 10 bases. The germline gives CDR1 MRHNA, CDR2 SNTAGT. The CDR3 spans 14 residues. CDR3 region: CASSDGSGYYGYTF. DNA for the CDR3: TGTGCCAGCAGTGACGGTTCCGGATACTATGGCTACACCTTC.

In DNA form, the CDR3 reads TGCAGTGCCCTAGCGGGGGAGGGCCTTTACGAGCAGTACTTC. Translating it yields CSALAGEGLYEQYF. The chain is built from TRBV20-1 and TRBJ2-7; 10 bases are shared with TRBD2. J lost 4 bases, V lost 6 bases, and 9 bases had no gene match. CDR3 length equals 14 residues. Germline loops: CDR1 DFQATT, CDR2 SNEGSKA (reference sequence).

The V and J genes are TRBV28 and TRBJ2-6, with D possibly matching TRBD1 (6 bases). Germline V gives CDR1 MDHEN, CDR2 SYDVKM. The length of the CDR3 is 17 residues. Trimming removed 5 bases from V and 0 bases from J, with 14 bases in between. This chain's CDR3 is CASSARTESSGANVLTF. The CDR3 DNA sequence: TGTGCCAGCAGTGCTCGGACAGAGAGCTCTGGGGCCAACGTCCTGACTTTC.

In this sample, this clonotype turned up a few times. This chain joins TRBV20-1 and TRBJ2-1; 7 positions match TRBD2. V gave up 0 bases and J gave up 13 bases; unmatched junction bases: 6. Germline lookup yields CDR1 DFQATT and CDR2 SNEGSKA (reference sequence). The CDR3 extends over 12 amino acids. CDR3 bases: TGCAGTGCTAGAGATCCCAGCGGGATACAGTTCTTC. It codes for CSARDPSGIQFF.

This clonotype has just a few counts. V is TRBV18 and J is TRBJ2-5; 7 positions agree with TRBD2. The CDR3 runs to 14 residues. Germline values: CDR1 KGHSH, CDR2 LQKENI. V trimming: 2 bases; J trimming: 2 bases; junction bases outside the gene matches: 2. The CDR3 DNA sequence: TGTGCCAGCTCACCATGGGGGGGACAAGAGACCCAGTACTTC. It translates to CASSPWGGQETQYF.

For this clonotype: A much more abundant neighbour one base away suggests this may be a read error. Likely a read error: the CDR3 ends without its conserved phenylalanine or tryptophan. The chain has TRBV7-6 and TRBJ2-5, with D possibly being TRBD2 (5 bases). V shed 6 bases and J shed 5 bases, with 16 bases lying between them. CDR1 is SGHVS, CDR2 FNYEAQ, per germline. This CDR3 region has 14 residues. CDR3 amino acids: CASRSSGPGETQYS. As DNA, the CDR3 is TGTGCCAGCAGAAGCAGCGGTCCCGGGGAGACCCAGTACTCC.

This rearrangement joins TRBV10-3 to TRBJ2-3; D is unclear. Trimming removed 1 base from V and 2 bases from J, with 13 bases in between. Germline lookup yields CDR1 ENHRY and CDR2 SYGVKD. The CDR3 extends over 16 amino acids. The CDR3 region is CAISEWSSRTTDTQYF. CDR3 nucleotides: TGTGCCATCAGTGAGTGGAGTAGCAGAACCACAGATACGCAGTATTTT.

In its sample, this clonotype was seen a few times. V is TRBV12-3 or TRBV12-4 and J is TRBJ2-3; TRBD2 aligns across 10 bases. The CDR3 totals 18 residues. The junction had 10 bases not matched to a gene; V was cut back by 0 bases and J by 4 bases. Here the CDR3 reads CASSLAYRASGGADTQYF. CDR3 coding DNA: TGTGCCAGCAGTTTAGCGTATCGGGCTAGCGGGGGAGCAGATACGCAGTATTTT.

This clonotype was counted a few times. This chain joins TRBV6-1 and TRBJ2-1; perhaps D is TRBD1 or TRBD2 (5 bases each). The V end was cut by 6 bases, the J end by 11 bases, with 11 bases between. CDR3 size: 11 residues. Germline CDR1 is MNHNS and CDR2 is SASEGT. The CDR3 DNA reads TGTGCCAGCAGAAGAGGGGAGAAGCAGTTCTTC. It is translated as CASRRGEKQFF.

This sequence joins TRBV19 and TRBJ2-7; D is uncertain. CDR3 size: 13 residues. CDR1 LNHDA and CDR2 SQIVND come from the germline V gene (reference sequence). V was pared by 4 bases and J by 6 bases, with 13 bases between. The CDR3 bases are TGTGCCAGTAGTACCCCCGGGTTTGGCGAGCAGTACTTC. This sequence encodes CASSTPGFGEQYF.

This clonotype was seen a handful of times. The rearrangement uses TRBV4-1 and TRBJ1-5, with TRBD1 as a possible D gene (5 bases). Germline-derived CDR1 and CDR2 are MGHRA and YSYEKL. The V and J ends lost 0 bases and 0 bases respectively, with 9 bases between them. The CDR3 is made up of 16 amino acids. The CDR3 loop is CASSQEGQGSNQPQHF. CDR3 DNA: TGCGCCAGCAGCCAAGAAGGGCAGGGTAGCAATCAGCCCCAGCATTTT.

This clonotype showed up just a few times. This sequence joins TRBV19 and TRBJ2-3, with D possibly matching TRBD1 (7 bases). The V end was cut by 6 bases, the J end by 2 bases, with 15 bases between. Germline CDR1 and CDR2: LNHDA and SQIVND (reference sequence). The CDR3 has 15 residues. As DNA, the CDR3 is TGTGCCAGTAGCCCTAGGAGGGGGCACACAGATACGCAGTATTTT. Amino acid sequence: CASSPRRGHTDTQYF. Based on the CDR3 plus reference TRBV19 and TRBJ2-3, the full variable domain is DGGITQSPKYLFRKEGQNVTLSCEQNLNHDAMYWYRQDPGQGLRLIYYSQIVNDFQKGDIAEGYSVSREKKESFPLTVTSAQKNPTAFYLCASSPRRGHTDTQYFGPGTRLTVL.

In its sample, this clonotype was seen many times. CDR3 DNA sequence: TGTGCCAGCAGCTCGGACAGGGGTGGTGAGCAGTTCTTC. As protein: CASSSDRGGEQFF. This chain links TRBV7-6 with TRBJ2-1; 9 bases agree with TRBD1. Trimming removed 4 bases from V and 9 bases from J; junction bases left unmatched: 4. Germline values: CDR1 SGHVS, CDR2 FNYEAQ. This CDR3 spans 13 amino acids.

The rearrangement links TRBV4-3 to TRBJ2-3; 7 positions match TRBD1. Germline values: CDR1 LGHNA, CDR2 YSLEER. After removal of 4 bases from V and 1 base from J, the junction contained 2 bases not matched to a gene. This CDR3 has 14 amino acids. The CDR3 DNA reads as TGCGCCAGCAGCCCCGACAGGGGCACAGATACGCAGTATTTT. It specifies CASSPDRGTDTQYF.

J is TRBJ1-4 and V is TRBV14; TRBD1 matches 11 bases. Trimming took 4 bases from V and 3 from J; bases not matched to a gene: 7. The germline CDR1 and CDR2 sequences are SGHDN and FVKESK. This CDR3 is 17 amino acids long. The CDR3 spells CASSPDRGRVANEKLFF. The CDR3 DNA sequence: TGTGCCAGCAGCCCGGACAGGGGGCGCGTCGCTAATGAAAAACTGTTTTTT.

There are many counts of this clonotype. The chain carries TRBV7-6 and TRBJ2-7; D is ambiguous. V gave up 0 bases and J gave up 4 bases, with 7 bases separating them. CDR1 is SGHVS, CDR2 FNYEAQ, per germline. This CDR3 contains 13 residues. In DNA form, the CDR3 reads TGTGCCAGCAGCTTAGCGCAGAATTACGAGCAGTACTTC. It codes for CASSLAQNYEQYF.

The table lists this clonotype with many counts. The chain joins TRBV7-8 to TRBJ2-7, with 7 bases lining up with TRBD1. Germline-derived CDR1 and CDR2 are SGHVS and FQNEAQ. The CDR3 runs to 13 residues. The V and J ends lost 7 bases and 4 bases, in that order; junction bases with no gene match: 7. The CDR3 DNA reads TGTGCCAGCACCCGGGGACAGAAGTACGAGCAGTACTTC. Amino acids: CASTRGQKYEQYF.

This clonotype was seen ten or more times. The chain carries TRBV6-5 and TRBJ1-5; D is uncertain. Trimming shortened V by 0 bases and J by 2 bases, and 14 bases separated the two germline ends. This CDR3 spans 17 amino acids. Germline CDR1 MNHEY, CDR2 SVGAGI. The chain's CDR3 is CASSYSSPSGGNQPQHF. In DNA form, the CDR3 reads TGTGCCAGCAGTTACTCCTCGCCGTCGGGCGGCAATCAGCCCCAGCATTTT.

This chain connects TRBV16 to TRBJ1-2; D not certain. This CDR3 has 13 residues. CDR1 and CDR2 from the germline V gene are KGHSY and FQNENV. V shed 0 bases and J shed 8 bases, with 10 bases lying between them. The CDR3 coding sequence is TGTGCCAGCAGCCAATCACACGGTGGGGGCTACACCTTC. Translation gives CASSQSHGGGYTF. The variable domain in full, with the rest retrieved from reference TRBV16 and TRBJ1-2, is GEEVAQTPKHLVRGEGQKAKLYCAPIKGHSYVFWYQQVLKNEFKFLISFQNENVFDETGMPKERFSAKCLPNSPCSLEIQATKLEDSAVYFCASSQSHGGGYTFGSGTRLTVV.

The rearrangement joins TRBV5-1 to TRBJ2-1; possibly TRBD1 or TRBD2 for D (5 bases each). The CDR3 has 16 amino acids. Trimming left V 6 bases short and J 4 bases short, with 20 bases between. CDR1 and CDR2 (germline): SGHRS, YFSETQ. CDR3 sequence reads: CASTPPGLGQYNEQFF. CDR3 DNA sequence: TGCGCCAGCACCCCCCCGGGGTTGGGGCAATACAATGAGCAGTTCTTC.

This sequence joins TRBV11-2 and TRBJ2-7, with D uncertain. This CDR3 is 13 amino acids long. In germline, CDR1 is SGHAT, CDR2 FQNNGV. V gave up 3 bases and J gave up 2 bases, with 8 bases separating them. The CDR3 nucleotides read TGTGCCAGCAGCTTGGACCCAACCTACGAGCAGTACTTC. Protein: CASSLDPTYEQYF.

This chain links TRBV12-3 or TRBV12-4 with TRBJ2-1, with D possibly being TRBD1 or TRBD2 (5 bases each). This CDR3 has 16 amino acids. V lost 5 bases and J 0 bases, leaving 14 bases between the germline ends. CDR3 amino acids: CASSPGAGPSYNEQFF. CDR3 in DNA: TGTGCCAGCAGTCCCGGGGCCGGCCCCTCCTACAATGAGCAGTTCTTC.

This clonotype was counted between two and nine times. The gene calls are TRBV12-3 or TRBV12-4 and TRBJ2-3; TRBD2 matches at 11 bases. This CDR3 has 14 residues. The V gene end was trimmed by 6 bases and the J gene end by 6 bases; junction bases not matched to a gene: 5. The CDR3 loop reads CASSTSGSYDTQYF. CDR3 nucleotide sequence: TGTGCCAGCAGCACTAGCGGGAGTTACGATACGCAGTATTTT.

This chain's CDR3 is CASSLARPLQFF. The CDR3 region has the DNA TGTGCCAGCAGTTTAGCGCGCCCACTGCAGTTCTTC. The chain recombines TRBV12-3 or TRBV12-4 with TRBJ2-1; unclear D gene. V dropped 0 bases and J dropped 12 bases, with 9 bases sitting between them. The CDR3 has 12 amino acids.

J is TRBJ2-7 and V is TRBV5-6, with D perhaps TRBD2 (6 bases). This CDR3 comprises 14 residues. Germline CDR1 reads SGHDT; CDR2 reads YYEEEE. Trimming removed 0 bases at V and 5 bases at J, with 12 bases between. DNA for the CDR3: TGTGCCAGCAGCTTGGGTCTAGCGAGGGACGAGCAGTACTTC. This sequence encodes CASSLGLARDEQYF. Complete variable domain (other parts from reference TRBV5-6 and TRBJ2-7): DAGVTQSPTHLIKTRGQQVTLRCSPKSGHDTVSWYQQALGQGPQFIFQYYEEEERQRGNFPDRFSGHQFPNYSSELNVNALLLGDSALYLCASSLGLARDEQYFGPGTRLTVT.

The rearrangement uses TRBV9 and TRBJ2-1; TRBD1 aligns across 9 bases. The CDR3 totals 15 residues. Germline values: CDR1 SGDLS, CDR2 YYNGEE. V was pared by 4 bases and J by 3 bases, with 5 bases of the junction left unmatched. CDR3 in DNA: TGTGCCAGCAGCTCGACAGGGGGAGACTACAATGAGCAGTTCTTC. As protein: CASSSTGGDYNEQFF.

The genes are TRBV27 and TRBJ2-7; 7 bases line up with TRBD2. From germline, CDR1 is MNHEY and CDR2 SMNVEV (reference sequence). Trimming at V came to 5 bases and at J to 2 bases, leaving 12 bases not matched to a gene. This CDR3 has 16 residues. CDR3 coding DNA: TGTGCCAGCAGTCCTGGGCTAGCGGTACTAGCCTACGAGCAGTACTTC. This translates into CASSPGLAVLAYEQYF.